The clone carrying this T cell receptor beta chain is a singleton in its sample. Its specificity is not known. The data were obtained in a study of persistence of HIV-infected CD4 T cells. The stimulus was an HIV-1 Gag 15-mer peptide pool, 0.85 to 1 ug/peptide/mL. Sorting of responding CD4+ T cells relied on upregulated CD40 ligand together with CD69. Inclusion required CMV-positive serology and CD4+ counts above 400 cells/uL. Sequencing used immunoSEQ version 4 in survey mode. Profiling relied on immunoSEQ multiplex PCR, and the TCRdb table lists in-frame clones only, not all of them. The sample records about 13,000 clones, 60% to 80% being singletons. The sequencing here drew on CD4+ T cells sorted from PBMCs after roughly 18-hour stimulation, taken from a patient who received antiretroviral therapy. The source of this sequence is an adult man with HIV who was CMV-seropositive.

The chain's CDR3 is CASSQGGSTMGGYTF. The CDR3 nucleotides are TGTGCCAGCAGCCAAGGCGGCAGTACCATGGGTGGCTACACCTTC. The chain combines TRBV14 with TRBJ1-2; unclear D gene. The CDR3 sequence is 15 residues long. The germline CDR1 and CDR2 sequences are SGHDN and FVKESK. The V and J ends lost 1 base and 7 bases respectively, with 16 bases between them.